Listed below are T cell receptor beta chains from one sample, sequenced in a study of regulatory T cells in long-lasting Graves disease. Using its own MiXCR run on the multiplex PCR reads, TCRdb lists one record per CDR3 protein. The sample records under 500,000 distinct CDR3 sequences, about a fifth being singletons. The starting material was peripheral blood mononuclear cells (PBMCs), obtained when the disease was refractory, from a patient treated with antithyroid drugs. The origin of the receptors is a female donor with Graves disease. Both conserved end residues are part of each CDR3. A D gene is named only where the DNA matches it firmly. Size values are once, few and many counts, or a class for expanded clones, and some rows have none.

size,J,V,D,CDR3,DNA
NA,TRBJ2-3,TRBV20-1,NA,CSASTRQEGGTDTQYF,TGCAGTGCTAGTACCCGACAGGAGGGGGGCACAGATACGCAGTATTTT
NA,TRBJ2-3,TRBV19,TRBD2,CASMRTSGTDTQYF,TGTGCCAGTATGAGGACTAGCGGCACAGATACGCAGTATTTT
NA,TRBJ2-2,TRBV6-1,NA,CASSWELYTGELFF,TGTGCCAGCAGCTGGGAATTATACACCGGGGAGCTGTTTTTT
few,TRBJ1-2,TRBV6-1,TRBD1,CASSSIGQGGYGYTF,TGTGCCAGCAGCTCGATCGGCCAGGGGGGGTATGGCTACACCTTC
many,TRBJ2-7,TRBV30,NA,CAWSVLSSYEQYF,TGTGCCTGGAGTGTACTAAGCTCCTACGAGCAGTACTTC
NA,TRBJ1-5,TRBV7-8,NA,CASSLAGTAYSNQPHHF,TGTGCCAGCAGCTTAGCAGGGACGGCCTATAGCAATCAGCCCCATCATTTT
many,TRBJ2-7,TRBV2,NA,CASSVGEGYEQYF,TGTGCCAGCAGTGTCGGTGAGGGTTACGAGCAGTACTTC
many,TRBJ2-7,TRBV20-1,TRBD1,CSASGQSSYEQYF,TGCAGTGCTTCGGGACAGAGCTCCTACGAGCAGTACTTC
many,TRBJ1-2,TRBV12-3/TRBV12-4,TRBD1,CASSSTRDRGRIYGYTF,TGTGCCAGCAGTTCTACACGGGACAGGGGCCGGATCTATGGCTACACCTTC
few,TRBJ2-2,TRBV7-2,TRBD2,CASSLAAGQGLAVLRELFF,TGTGCCAGCAGCTTAGCCGCCGGTCAGGGACTAGCGGTTCTCAGGGAGCTGTTTTTT
many,TRBJ1-2,TRBV11-2,NA,CASSLEVGYGYTF,TGTGCCAGCAGCTTAGAGGTGGGCTATGGCTACACCTTC
few,TRBJ2-4,TRBV6-1,NA,CASRYVTDNAAERQNIQYF,TGTGCCAGCCGATACGTGACGGATAACGCCGCCGAAAGGCAAAACATTCAGTACTTC
NA,TRBJ2-7,TRBV19,NA,CASNSGTSYEQYF,TGTGCCAGTAATAGCGGAACGTCCTACGAGCAGTACTTC
many,TRBJ1-1,TRBV6-1,NA,CASSPITGRGNTEAFF,TGTGCCAGCAGCCCCATTACGGGCAGGGGTAATACTGAAGCTTTCTTT
few,TRBJ1-4,TRBV11-1,TRBD1,CASSGAGTGGGELFF,TGTGCCAGCAGCGGAGCCGGGACAGGGGGCGGAGAACTGTTTTTT
many,TRBJ1-1,TRBV20-1,NA,CSASGLNTEAFF,TGCAGTGCTAGTGGGTTGAACACTGAAGCTTTCTTT
many,TRBJ1-2,TRBV27,TRBD1,CASSLVSGGLNYGYTF,TGTGCCAGCAGTTTAGTCTCAGGGGGGCTTAACTATGGCTACACCTTC
many,TRBJ1-2,TRBV29-1,TRBD1,CSVEAGQLYGYTF,TGCAGCGTTGAAGCGGGACAGCTCTATGGCTACACCTTC
NA,TRBJ2-7,TRBV27,NA,CASSPAGRGVTYEQYF,TGTGCCAGCAGTCCAGCGGGGAGGGGGGTCACCTACGAGCAGTACTTC
NA,TRBJ1-1,TRBV5-1,NA,CASSPPDGGHAFF,TGCGCCAGCAGCCCCCCAGATGGGGGGCATGCTTTCTTT
few,TRBJ2-2,TRBV6-1,NA,CASSDRGFPGELFF,TGTGCCAGCAGTGATAGAGGGTTCCCCGGGGAGCTGTTTTTT
NA,TRBJ2-7,TRBV6-5,TRBD2,CASSYGLADSYEQYF,TGTGCCAGCAGTTACGGGCTAGCGGACTCCTACGAGCAGTACTTC
many,TRBJ1-5,TRBV19,TRBD1,CASRTGVTQPQHF,TGTGCCAGTAGGACAGGGGTAACTCAGCCCCAGCATTTT
many,TRBJ1-1,TRBV28,NA,CATVAQGFGEAFF,TGTGCCACCGTCGCACAGGGTTTCGGTGAAGCTTTCTTT
NA,TRBJ2-7,TRBV7-2,NA,CASSPGSPYSYEQYF,TGTGCCAGCAGCCCCGGGAGCCCTTACAGCTACGAGCAGTACTTC
NA,TRBJ2-7,TRBV7-9,NA,CASSLPEVYEQYF,TGTGCCAGCAGCTTGCCCGAGGTCTACGAGCAGTACTTC
NA,TRBJ2-3,TRBV12-3/TRBV12-4,NA,CASSRRTGWTDTQYF,TGTGCCAGCAGCCGACGCACAGGGTGGACAGATACGCAGTATTTT
few,TRBJ1-2,TRBV5-1,NA,CASSPQDAGSYTF,TGCGCCAGCAGCCCCCAGGACGCAGGCAGCTACACCTTC
many,TRBJ2-5,TRBV7-2,NA,CASSPQGRAQETQYF,TGTGCCAGCAGCCCCCAAGGCAGGGCGCAAGAGACCCAGTACTTC
few,TRBJ2-7,TRBV10-3,TRBD1,CAISEPGQGKYEQYF,TGTGCCATCAGTGAACCGGGACAGGGAAAGTACGAGCAGTACTTC
NA,TRBJ1-4,TRBV6-9,NA,CASSYSGGGVGTNEKLFF,TGTGCCAGCAGTTACTCCGGCGGGGGCGTGGGAACTAATGAAAAACTGTTTTTT
NA,TRBJ1-1,TRBV6-2/TRBV6-3,TRBD1,CAARRRDRVNTEAFF,TGTGCCGCCAGACGAAGGGACAGGGTGAACACTGAAGCTTTCTTT
NA,TRBJ2-7,TRBV29-1,TRBD1,CGTWSGGYEQYF,TGCGGCACTTGGTCAGGGGGCTACGAGCAGTACTTC
NA,TRBJ2-7,TRBV7-9,NA,CASSSIGACEQYF,TGTGCCAGCAGCTCCATTGGGGCTTGCGAGCAGTACTTC
NA,TRBJ2-2,TRBV2,NA,CAGRRRDSNTGELFF,TGTGCCGGACGGCGGCGGGATAGTAACACCGGGGAGCTGTTTTTT
NA,TRBJ2-5,TRBV30,TRBD1,CAWSRDSQETQYF,TGTGCCTGGAGCCGGGACAGCCAAGAGACCCAGTACTTC
many,TRBJ1-2,TRBV7-2,NA,CASSLSGGPGGNYGYTF,TGTGCCAGCAGCTTAAGTGGCGGGCCGGGGGGCAACTATGGCTACACCTTC
NA,TRBJ1-5,TRBV7-9,NA,CASSSTPNQPQHF,TGTGCCAGCAGCTCCACCCCGAATCAGCCCCAGCATTTT
NA,TRBJ2-7,TRBV27,TRBD2,CASSLGQPLPEASGSSYEQYF,TGTGCCAGCAGTTTAGGGCAACCGCTGCCAGAGGCTAGCGGCAGCTCCTACGAGCAGTACTTC
NA,TRBJ1-1,TRBV5-1,NA,CASSWGGVAPAAPEAFF,TGCGCCAGCAGCTGGGGGGGGGTTGCCCCGGCTGCACCTGAAGCTTTCTTT
many,TRBJ1-2,TRBV5-1,NA,CASRLGNYGYTF,TGCGCCAGCAGGTTAGGGAACTATGGCTACACCTTC
few,TRBJ2-7,TRBV7-8,TRBD2,CASTPSVGLATNEQYF,TGTGCCAGCACCCCCTCGGTGGGACTAGCGACGAATGAGCAGTACTTC
NA,TRBJ1-2,TRBV20-1,NA,CSATLVPAYGYTF,TGCAGTGCTACTCTAGTTCCCGCCTATGGCTACACCTTC
NA,TRBJ2-5,TRBV29-1,TRBD2,CSVDTSGFGETQYF,TGCAGCGTTGATACTAGCGGGTTTGGAGAGACCCAGTACTTC
many,TRBJ1-1,TRBV20-1,NA,CSATPQQGQRAAFF,TGCAGTGCTACGCCGCAACAGGGTCAGAGAGCAGCTTTCTTT
few,TRBJ2-7,TRBV28,TRBD2,CASSLGLAATYEQYF,TGTGCCAGCAGCCTAGGACTAGCGGCGACCTACGAGCAGTACTTC
NA,TRBJ2-5,TRBV3-1,TRBD2,CASSPPTSGRGETQYF,TGTGCCAGCAGCCCGCCGACTAGCGGGAGGGGAGAGACCCAGTACTTC
few,TRBJ2-2,TRBV20-1,NA,CSARGAGRTGELFF,TGCAGTGCTAGAGGGGCAGGGCGTACCGGGGAGCTGTTTTTT